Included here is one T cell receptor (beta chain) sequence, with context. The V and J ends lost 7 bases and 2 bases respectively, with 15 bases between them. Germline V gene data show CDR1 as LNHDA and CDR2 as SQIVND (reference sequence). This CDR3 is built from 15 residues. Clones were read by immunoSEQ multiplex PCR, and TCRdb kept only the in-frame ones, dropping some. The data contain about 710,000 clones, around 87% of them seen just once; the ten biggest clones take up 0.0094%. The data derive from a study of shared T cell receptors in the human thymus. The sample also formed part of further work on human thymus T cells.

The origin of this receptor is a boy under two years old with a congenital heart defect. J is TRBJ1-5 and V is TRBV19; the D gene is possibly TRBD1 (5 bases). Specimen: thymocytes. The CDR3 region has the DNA TGTGCCAGTACCAAAGGCGGGGACTGCAATCAGCCCCAGCATTTT. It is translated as CASTKGGDCNQPQHF.